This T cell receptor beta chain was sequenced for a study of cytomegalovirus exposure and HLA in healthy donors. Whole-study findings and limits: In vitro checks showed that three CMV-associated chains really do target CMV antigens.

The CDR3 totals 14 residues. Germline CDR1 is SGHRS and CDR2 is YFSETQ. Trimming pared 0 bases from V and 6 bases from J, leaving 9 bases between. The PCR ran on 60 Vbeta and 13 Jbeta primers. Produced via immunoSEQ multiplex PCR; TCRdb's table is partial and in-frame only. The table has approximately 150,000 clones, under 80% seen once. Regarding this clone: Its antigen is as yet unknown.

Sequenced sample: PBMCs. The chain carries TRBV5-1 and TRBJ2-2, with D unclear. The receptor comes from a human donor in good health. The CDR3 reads CASSLEVSPGELFF. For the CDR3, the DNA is TGCGCCAGCAGCTTGGAGGTTAGCCCCGGGGAGCTGTTTTTT.